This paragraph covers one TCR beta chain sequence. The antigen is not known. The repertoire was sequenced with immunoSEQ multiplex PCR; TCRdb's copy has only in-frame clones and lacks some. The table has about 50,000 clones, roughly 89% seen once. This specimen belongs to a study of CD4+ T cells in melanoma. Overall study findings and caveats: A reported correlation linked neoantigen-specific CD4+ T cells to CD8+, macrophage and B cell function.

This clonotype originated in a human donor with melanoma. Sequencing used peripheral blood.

The CDR3 here is CAISRPGQGDYEQYF. DNA of the CDR3: TGTGCCATCAGTCGACCGGGACAGGGGGACTACGAGCAGTACTTC. V usage is TRBV10-3 and J usage is TRBJ2-7; TRBD1 matches at 11 bases. The V gene's germline CDR1 is ENHRY and CDR2 SYGVKD. The junction had 6 bases not matched to a gene; V was cut back by 5 bases and J by 3 bases. This CDR3 has 15 amino acids.